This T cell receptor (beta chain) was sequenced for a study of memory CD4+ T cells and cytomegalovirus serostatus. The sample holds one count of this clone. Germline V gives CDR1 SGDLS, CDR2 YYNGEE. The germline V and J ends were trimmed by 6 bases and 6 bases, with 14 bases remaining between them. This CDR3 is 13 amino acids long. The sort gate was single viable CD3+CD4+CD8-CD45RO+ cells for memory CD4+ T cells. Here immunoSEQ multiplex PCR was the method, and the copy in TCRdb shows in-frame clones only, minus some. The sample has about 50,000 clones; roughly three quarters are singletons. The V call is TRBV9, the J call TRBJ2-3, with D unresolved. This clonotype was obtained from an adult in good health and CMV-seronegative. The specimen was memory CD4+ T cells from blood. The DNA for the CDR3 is TGTGCCAGCAACCCCTCAGTGGGCGATACGCAGTATTTT. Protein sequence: CASNPSVGDTQYF.